This entry is about one T cell receptor (beta chain). The data stem from a study of blood T cells in healthy people across ages. Primers used in a second PCR of roughly 7 to 11 cycles were a sample-barcoded 5' primer and a J-beta primer mix. TCRdb ran MiXCR on the 5' RACE reads and lists one entry per CDR3 protein. The repertoire holds around 900,000 distinct CDR3 sequences, with under 30% as singletons. The CDR3 extends over 14 amino acids. Losses at the gene ends were 2 bases for V and 5 bases for J; bases not matched to a gene: 3. Per the germline V gene, CDR1 is ENHRY and CDR2 is SYGVKD. A minimum of 6 micrograms of total RNA was extracted per sample.

Source material: blood. J is TRBJ2-7 and V is TRBV10-3; 10 nucleotides line up with TRBD2. The clonotype was recovered from a woman aged 80 or older in good health. CDR3 coding DNA: TGTGCCATCAGTGAGAGCGGGAGGGAAAACGAGCAGTACTTC. Residues: CAISESGRENEQYF.